This T cell receptor beta chain was sequenced during a study of cytomegalovirus exposure and HLA in healthy donors. Findings and limits, study-wide: Owing to their indistinguishability, certain V segments, notably TRBV6-2 and TRBV6-3, were excluded.

This CDR3 has 15 amino acids. Germline V CDR1 and CDR2: MNHNY, SVGAGI (reference sequence). V was clipped by 2 bases and J by 4 bases, with 12 bases between them. A word on this clone: The antigen is unknown.

In the PCR, 60 Vbeta and 13 Jbeta primers were used. The method was immunoSEQ multiplex PCR; TCRdb's version includes in-frame clones alone and lacks a portion of them. The sample table includes tens of thousands of clones. Sequencing was performed on PBMCs. The receptor was isolated from a female donor in good health and CMV-seropositive. V and J are TRBV6-6 and TRBJ2-1; tentatively, D is TRBD2 (7 bases). The DNA of the CDR3 is TGTGCCAGCAGTTACGAACGGGGGGCATACAATGAGCAGTTCTTC. Amino acid sequence: CASSYERGAYNEQFF.